The 12 T cell receptor beta chains below come from one sample, sequenced in a study of T cell repertoires in cytomegalovirus infection. TCRdb processed the reads anew with MiXCR; each CDR3 protein has one entry. This table holds more than 200,000 distinct CDR3 sequences, less than 9.5% found once. The sequenced material came from PBMCs. Receptor source: a human donor in good health (CMV status not recorded). Some clones in this sample may be carry-over from other donors' samples.

This clonotype showed up many times. This rearrangement joins TRBV7-2 to TRBJ2-1; TRBD2 matches 8 bases. The V segment lost 1 base and the J segment 0 bases; nucleotides outside the gene matches: 2. Germline CDR1 SGHTA, CDR2 FQGNSA. The CDR3 has 16 residues. The CDR3 sequence is CASSLGSGSSYNEQFF. The DNA for the CDR3 is TGTGCCAGCAGCTTAGGCAGCGGGAGCTCCTACAATGAGCAGTTCTTC. Full variable domain (outside the CDR3, taken from reference TRBV7-2 and TRBJ2-1): GAGVSQSPSNKVTEKGKDVELRCDPISGHTALYWYRQSLGQGLEFLIYFQGNSAPDKSGLPSDRFSAERTGGSVSTLTIQRTQQEDSAVYLCASSLGSGSSYNEQFFGPGTRLTVL.

The chain is built from TRBV7-2 and TRBJ2-7; 8 nucleotides agree with TRBD2. Germline lookup yields CDR1 SGHTA and CDR2 FQGNSA. After removal of 0 bases from V and 4 bases from J, the junction contained 5 bases not matched to a gene. The CDR3 covers 15 residues. The CDR3 nucleotides are TGTGCCAGCAGCTTAGCTAGCGGGGTTGGTTACGAGCAGTACTTC. Protein product: CASSLASGVGYEQYF.

The table lists this clonotype with many counts. The gene calls are TRBV7-2 and TRBJ1-4; perhaps TRBD1 as D (5 bases). V was pared by 1 base and J by 1 base, with 10 bases between. The germline V gene has CDR1 SGHTA and CDR2 FQGNSA. This CDR3 contains 16 residues. The CDR3 is CASSLVGVRTNEKLFF. The CDR3 nucleotides are TGTGCCAGCAGCTTAGTAGGGGTGCGAACTAATGAAAAACTGTTTTTT.

This clonotype was seen many times. This chain uses TRBV7-2 with TRBJ1-5, with TRBD1 matching 10 bases. This CDR3 has 17 amino acids. Germline V gene data show CDR1 as SGHTA and CDR2 as FQGNSA. V lost 5 bases, J lost 0 bases, and 7 bases stayed unmatched. The CDR3, as DNA: TGTGCCAGCAGCCGGACAGGGGGGGTAGATAGCAATCAGCCCCAGCATTTT. It encodes CASSRTGGVDSNQPQHF.

This clonotype appeared many times. V gene TRBV7-2 combines with J gene TRBJ1-1; 7 bases line up with TRBD1. Germline loops: CDR1 SGHTA, CDR2 FQGNSA. The CDR3 is 13 amino acids. V trimming: 2 bases; J trimming: 8 bases; junction bases outside the gene matches: 5. The CDR3 DNA follows: TGTGCCAGCAGCTTAAAGTTACAGGGGGAAGCTTTCTTT. This translates into CASSLKLQGEAFF. The whole variable domain, filled in from reference TRBV7-2 and TRBJ1-1, reads GAGVSQSPSNKVTEKGKDVELRCDPISGHTALYWYRQSLGQGLEFLIYFQGNSAPDKSGLPSDRFSAERTGGSVSTLTIQRTQQEDSAVYLCASSLKLQGEAFFGQGTRLTVV.

The table lists this clonotype with many counts. The genes are TRBV19 and TRBJ1-5, with unresolved D. Germline V lookup: CDR1 LNHDA, CDR2 SQIVND (reference sequence). CDR3 length equals 14 residues. Trimming pared 3 bases from V and 1 base from J, leaving 7 bases between. CDR3 residues: CASSIGYSNQPQHF. The CDR3 DNA is TGTGCCAGTAGTATTGGGTACAGCAATCAGCCCCAGCATTTT.

The CDR3 DNA is TGCGCCAGCAGCTTAGACAGGGAGGACACTGAAGCTTTCTTT. Translation: CASSLDREDTEAFF. The chain combines TRBV5-1 with TRBJ1-1, with 7 bases that match TRBD1. From germline, CDR1 is SGHRS and CDR2 YFSETQ. The CDR3 length is 14 residues. The V segment lost 2 bases and the J segment 3 bases; nucleotides outside the gene matches: 4.

V and J are TRBV19 and TRBJ1-3, with D perhaps matching TRBD1 (5 bases). The germline CDR1 and CDR2 sequences are LNHDA and SQIVND (reference sequence). Trimming removed 7 bases from V and 7 bases from J, with 20 bases in between. The CDR3 sequence is 15 residues long. CDR3: CASTDLGGVDNTIYF. DNA for the CDR3: TGTGCCAGTACCGACCTGGGGGGGGTCGACAACACCATATATTTT.

This clonotype was seen only a few times. This chain joins TRBV14 and TRBJ1-1, with a possible D match to TRBD1 (5 bases). CDR3 size: 15 residues. Germline CDR1 and CDR2: SGHDN and FVKESK. V lost 2 bases and J lost 2, with 12 bases in between. The CDR3 loop reads CASSQRPGINTEAFF. The CDR3 DNA is TGTGCCAGCAGCCAACGACCAGGGATAAACACTGAAGCTTTCTTT.

This clonotype appeared many times. The chain links TRBV18 to TRBJ1-2; tentatively, D is TRBD1 (6 bases). Trimming shortened V by 5 bases and J by 1 base, and 11 bases separated the two germline ends. This CDR3 has 14 residues. CDR1 is KGHSH and CDR2 is LQKENI in the germline V gene. The CDR3 sequence: CASSRDKNNYGYTF. CDR3 in DNA: TGTGCCAGCTCAAGGGACAAAAATAACTATGGCTACACCTTC.

This clonotype was picked up a small number of times. The chain recombines TRBV5-3 with TRBJ1-1, with 7 positions matching TRBD1. TRBV5-3 is an open reading frame, and its role is uncertain. The CDR3 runs to 14 residues. V trimming: 8 bases; J trimming: 5 bases; junction bases outside the gene matches: 12. The CDR3 here is CASRVPGGSTEAFF. In DNA form, the CDR3 reads TGTGCCAGCAGAGTCCCAGGGGGAAGTACTGAAGCTTTCTTT.

This clonotype was found many times. CDR3 DNA sequence: TGTGCCAGCAGCGTCCGGGACAGGGCAGGATTGAACTATGGCTACACCTTC. This translates into CASSVRDRAGLNYGYTF. J is TRBJ1-2 and V is TRBV7-9; 9 bases match TRBD1. The CDR3 totals 17 residues. The J segment lost 2 bases and the V segment lost 5 bases, leaving 12 bases of the junction unmatched. CDR1 and CDR2 (germline): SEHNR, FQNEAQ (reference sequence).